This T cell receptor beta chain was profiled in a study of blood T cell repertoires in COVID-19. Produced via immunoSEQ multiplex PCR; TCRdb's table is partial and in-frame only. The data hold about 15,000 clones, with approximately 89% observed a single time. Sequencing was done on a sample of peripheral blood. This TCR was sampled from a human donor in a cohort sampled during active COVID-19.

CDR3 nucleotide sequence: TGTGCCAGCAGCCATCGGTTGACTAATGAAAAACTGTTTTTT. Its translation: CASSHRLTNEKLFF. J is TRBJ1-4 and V is TRBV3-1 (or the pseudogene TRBV3-2); no firm D call. Germline V CDR1 and CDR2: LGHDT, YNNKEL (reference sequence). V lost 3 bases and J lost 2, with 7 bases in between. The CDR3 loop spans 14 amino acids.